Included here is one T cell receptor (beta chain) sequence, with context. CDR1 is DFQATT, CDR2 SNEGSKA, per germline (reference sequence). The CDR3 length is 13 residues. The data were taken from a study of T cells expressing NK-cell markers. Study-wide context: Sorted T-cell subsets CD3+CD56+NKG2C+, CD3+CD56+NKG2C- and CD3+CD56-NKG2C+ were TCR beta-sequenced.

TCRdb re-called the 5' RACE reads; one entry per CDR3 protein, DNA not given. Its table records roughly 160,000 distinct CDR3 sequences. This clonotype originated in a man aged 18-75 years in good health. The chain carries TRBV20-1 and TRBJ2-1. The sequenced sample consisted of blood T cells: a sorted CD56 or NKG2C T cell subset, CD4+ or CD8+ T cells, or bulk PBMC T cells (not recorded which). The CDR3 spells CSARVIYYNEQFF.